This TCR beta chain was sequenced in a study of diagnostic markers for celiac disease (dated by TCRdb to 2020 to 2022). Per the germline V gene (reference sequence), SEHNR is the CDR1 and FQNEAQ is the CDR2. The CDR3 runs 14 amino acids, cysteine and phenylalanine included. No DNA sequence is on record. For sequencing, an Illumina MiSeq was employed. Following TCRdb reprocessing, every CDR3 protein sequence forms one entry, and DNA is not provided. The data table for this sample lists roughly 1,000 distinct CDR3 sequences. The top ten clones comprise less than 40% of the sample. By frequency, this clonotype is medium-sized (0.01 to 0.1%), with no count recorded. Its antigen has not been determined.

The sample taken for sequencing was either unsorted cells or a sorted T cell fraction (not recorded which). The chain joins TRBV7-9 to TRBJ2-3; TCRdb selects TRBD1, and the lack of DNA leaves this call unchecked. The clonotype comes from a human donor. This table probably holds off-target reads from a library built for another chain. CDR3 loop: CASRTTGDPYTQYF.